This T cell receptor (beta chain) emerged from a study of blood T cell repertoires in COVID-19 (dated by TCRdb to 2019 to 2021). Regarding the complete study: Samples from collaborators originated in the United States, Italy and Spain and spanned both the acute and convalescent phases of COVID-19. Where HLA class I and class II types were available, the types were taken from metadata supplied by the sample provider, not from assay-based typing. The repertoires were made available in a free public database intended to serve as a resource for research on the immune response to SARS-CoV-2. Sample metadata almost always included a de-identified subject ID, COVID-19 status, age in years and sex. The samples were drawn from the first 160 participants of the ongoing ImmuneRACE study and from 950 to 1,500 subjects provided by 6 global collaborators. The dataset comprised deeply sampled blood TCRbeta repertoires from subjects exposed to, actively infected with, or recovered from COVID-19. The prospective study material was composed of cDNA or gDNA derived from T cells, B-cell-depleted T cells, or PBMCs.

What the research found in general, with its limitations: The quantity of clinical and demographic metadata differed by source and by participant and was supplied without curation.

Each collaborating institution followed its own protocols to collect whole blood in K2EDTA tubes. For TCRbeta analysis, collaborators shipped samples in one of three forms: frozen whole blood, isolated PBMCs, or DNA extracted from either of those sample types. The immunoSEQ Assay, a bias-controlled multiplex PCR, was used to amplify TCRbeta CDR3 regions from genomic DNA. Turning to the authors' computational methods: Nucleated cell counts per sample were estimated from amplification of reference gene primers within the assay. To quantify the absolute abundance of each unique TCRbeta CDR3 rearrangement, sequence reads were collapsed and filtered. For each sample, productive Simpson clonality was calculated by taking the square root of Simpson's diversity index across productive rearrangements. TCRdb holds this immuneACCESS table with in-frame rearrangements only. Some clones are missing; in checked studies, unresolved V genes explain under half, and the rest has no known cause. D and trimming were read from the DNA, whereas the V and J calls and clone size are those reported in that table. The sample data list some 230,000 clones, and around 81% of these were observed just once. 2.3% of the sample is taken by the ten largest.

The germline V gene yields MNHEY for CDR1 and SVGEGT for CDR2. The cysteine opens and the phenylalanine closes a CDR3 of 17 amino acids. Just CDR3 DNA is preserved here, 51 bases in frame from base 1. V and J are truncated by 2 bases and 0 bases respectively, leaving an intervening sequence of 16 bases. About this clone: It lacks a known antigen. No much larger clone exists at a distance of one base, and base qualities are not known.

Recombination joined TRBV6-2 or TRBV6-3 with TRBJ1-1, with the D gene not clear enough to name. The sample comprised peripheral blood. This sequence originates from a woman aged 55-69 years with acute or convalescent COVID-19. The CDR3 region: CASSYPPSDYMNTEAFF. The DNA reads TGTGCCAGCAGTTACCCTCCGTCAGATTACATGAACACTGAAGCTTTCTTT.